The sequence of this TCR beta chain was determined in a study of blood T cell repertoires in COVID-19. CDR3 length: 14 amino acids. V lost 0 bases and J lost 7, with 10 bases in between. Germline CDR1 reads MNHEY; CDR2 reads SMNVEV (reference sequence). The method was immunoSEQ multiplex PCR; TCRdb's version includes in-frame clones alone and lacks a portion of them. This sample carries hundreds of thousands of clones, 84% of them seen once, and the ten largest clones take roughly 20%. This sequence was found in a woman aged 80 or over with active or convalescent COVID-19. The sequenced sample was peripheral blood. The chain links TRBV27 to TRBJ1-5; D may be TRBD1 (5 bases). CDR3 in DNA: TGTGCCAGCAGTTTATCAAAGGGGCTCCAGCCCCAGCATTTT. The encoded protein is CASSLSKGLQPQHF.